This TCR beta chain is from a study of T cell responses to AZD1222 COVID-19 vaccine. This clone was recorded only once. Profiled with immunoSEQ multiplex PCR; TCRdb holds only in-frame clones, not every one. The sample contains 180,000 or so clones, roughly 92% of which appear only once. CDR1 and CDR2 from the germline V gene are LNHDA and SQIVND (reference sequence). This CDR3 is built from 15 residues. V lost 7 bases and J lost 6, with 19 bases in between. Sequenced material: peripheral blood, taken on day 0 of AZD1222 vaccination. This receptor was taken from an adult in good health. V and J are TRBV19 and TRBJ2-1; maybe TRBD2 (5 bases). CDR3 protein: CASTTRTGYSNEQFF. The CDR3 DNA reads as TGTGCCAGTACCACCCGGACGGGATATTCCAATGAGCAGTTCTTC.